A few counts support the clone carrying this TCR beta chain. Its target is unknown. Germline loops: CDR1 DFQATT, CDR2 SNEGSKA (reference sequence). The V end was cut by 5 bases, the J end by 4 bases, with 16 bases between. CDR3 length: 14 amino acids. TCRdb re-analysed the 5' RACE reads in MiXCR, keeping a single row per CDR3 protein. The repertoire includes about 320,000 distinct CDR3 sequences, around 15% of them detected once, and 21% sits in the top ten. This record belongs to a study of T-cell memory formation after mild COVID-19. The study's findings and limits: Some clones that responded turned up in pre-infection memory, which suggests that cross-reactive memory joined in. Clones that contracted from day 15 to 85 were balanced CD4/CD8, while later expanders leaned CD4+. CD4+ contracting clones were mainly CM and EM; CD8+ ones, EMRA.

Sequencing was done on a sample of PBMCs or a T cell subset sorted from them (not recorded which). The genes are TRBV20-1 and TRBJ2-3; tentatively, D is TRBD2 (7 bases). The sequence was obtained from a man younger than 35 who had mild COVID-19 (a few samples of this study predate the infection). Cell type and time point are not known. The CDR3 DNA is TGCAGTGCTCGCCGCGGGGGCGACGCAGATACGCAGTATTTT. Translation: CSARRGGDADTQYF.